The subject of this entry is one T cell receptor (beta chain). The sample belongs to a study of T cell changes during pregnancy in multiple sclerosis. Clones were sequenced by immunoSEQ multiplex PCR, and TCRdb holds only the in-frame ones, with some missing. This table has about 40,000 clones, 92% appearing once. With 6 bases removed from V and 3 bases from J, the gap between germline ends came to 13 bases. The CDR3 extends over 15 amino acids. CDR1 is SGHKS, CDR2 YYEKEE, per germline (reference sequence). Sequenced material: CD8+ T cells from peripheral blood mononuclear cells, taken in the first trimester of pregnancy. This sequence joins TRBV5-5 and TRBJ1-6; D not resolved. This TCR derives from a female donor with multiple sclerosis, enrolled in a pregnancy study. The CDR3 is CASNPGWDYNSPLHF. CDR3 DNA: TGTGCCAGCAACCCGGGGTGGGACTATAATTCACCCCTCCACTTT.